A single sample gave rise to the 21 T cell receptor beta chains below, sequenced in a study of cytomegalovirus exposure and HLA in healthy donors. The PCR contained 60 Vbeta and 13 Jbeta primers. TCRdb's copy holds only in-frame clones and misses some; the assay was immunoSEQ multiplex PCR. Of 100,000 to 150,000 clones in the sample, over 60% were seen once. Sequencing used PBMCs. These receptors all come from a man aged 50 to 59 in good health and CMV-seronegative.

V is TRBV6-5 and J is TRBJ2-2; 10 nucleotides agree with TRBD2. CDR3 size: 16 residues. The V segment lost 2 bases and the J segment 6 bases; nucleotides outside the gene matches: 6. The V gene's germline CDR1 is MNHEY and CDR2 SVGAGI. Here the CDR3 reads CASSYGLAGVPGELFF. The CDR3 bases are TGTGCCAGCAGTTACGGGCTAGCGGGGGTACCCGGGGAGCTGTTTTTT.

This chain links TRBV19 with TRBJ1-5; TRBD1 matches at 9 bases. Germline V CDR1 and CDR2: LNHDA, SQIVND (reference sequence). The junction had 5 bases not matched to a gene; V was cut back by 5 bases and J by 6 bases. The CDR3 loop spans 14 amino acids. The chain's CDR3 is CASSAGTGIQPQHF. DNA of the CDR3: TGTGCCAGTAGTGCCGGGACAGGGATTCAGCCCCAGCATTTT.

This clone was picked up a small number of times. An end of the junction does not agree with germline; a read error may underlie this. This chain connects TRBV7-9 to TRBJ2-1; TRBD2 matches 7 bases. The V gene's germline CDR1 is SEHNR and CDR2 FQNEAQ (reference sequence). The CDR3 is 12 amino acids. In DNA form, the CDR3 reads TGTTCCAGCAGCTTAGCGGGCCACCCAAGGTTCTTC. It specifies CSSSLAGHPRFF.

The chain has TRBV2 and TRBJ2-1; D unresolved. Germline values: CDR1 SNHLY, CDR2 FYNNEI. The CDR3 sequence is 14 residues long. V lost 7 bases to trimming and J lost 7 bases, with 17 bases between them. CDR3 coding DNA: TGTGCCAGCACCCTGCCCCCTTCTATAAATGAGCAGTTCTTC. It specifies CASTLPPSINEQFF.

The chain uses TRBV19 and TRBJ2-1; 10 nucleotides align to TRBD2. Per germline, CDR1 LNHDA and CDR2 SQIVND (reference sequence). After removal of 3 bases from V and 3 bases from J, the junction contained 2 bases not matched to a gene. CDR3 length: 15 residues. As DNA, the CDR3 is TGTGCCAGTAGTATGGAGCGGGGGGGCTACAATGAGCAGTTCTTC. It specifies CASSMERGGYNEQFF.

This chain uses TRBV19 with TRBJ1-2, with 8 bases fitting TRBD1. Germline V gene lookup returns CDR1 LNHDA and CDR2 SQIVND (reference sequence). V shed 3 bases, J shed 4 bases, and the junction held 10 bases outside the gene matches. The CDR3 is 16 amino acids. In DNA, the CDR3 is TGTGCCAGTAGTATGGCCCCGGACAGGGATCTCTATGGCTACACCTTC. This gives the protein CASSMAPDRDLYGYTF.

The CDR3 nucleotides read TGTGCCAGCAGCATAGGGCCTAATGAAAAACTGTTTTTT. Protein: CASSIGPNEKLFF. The chain has TRBV9 and TRBJ1-4; D uncertain. The CDR3 loop spans 13 amino acids. The V end was cut by 4 bases, the J end by 3 bases, with 7 bases between. CDR1 is SGDLS and CDR2 is YYNGEE in the germline V gene.

In its sample, this clone was seen a few times. J is TRBJ2-2 and V is TRBV9; possibly TRBD2 for D (6 bases). This CDR3 has 16 residues. Trimming stripped 0 bases from V and 0 bases from J, with 9 bases between. Germline V gene lookup returns CDR1 SGDLS and CDR2 YYNGEE. The CDR3 protein is CASSVEGGANTGELFF. The CDR3 nucleotides are TGTGCCAGCAGCGTAGAGGGCGGGGCGAACACCGGGGAGCTGTTTTTT.

The chain links TRBV4-1 to TRBJ1-3; D not resolved. The CDR3 totals 15 residues. The V end was cut by 1 base, the J end by 2 bases, with 9 bases between. Germline lookup yields CDR1 MGHRA and CDR2 YSYEKL. CDR3 sequence reads: CASSQGYGTGNTIYF. CDR3 sequence (DNA): TGCGCCAGCAGCCAAGGATATGGCACTGGAAACACCATATATTTT.

The V gene is TRBV28, the J gene TRBJ1-6, with 7 positions matching TRBD1. This CDR3 comprises 17 residues. V lost 4 bases to trimming and J lost 6 bases; unmatched junction nucleotides: 12. The germline V gene has CDR1 MDHEN and CDR2 SYDVKM. The CDR3 loop is CASSYSRGTAGNSPLHF. CDR3 DNA sequence: TGTGCCAGCAGTTACTCAAGAGGGACAGCCGGTAATTCACCCCTCCACTTT. Full variable domain (rest looked up from reference TRBV28 and TRBJ1-6): DVKVTQSSRYLVKRTGEKVFLECVQDMDHENMFWYRQDPGLGLRLIYFSYDVKMKEKGDIPEGYSVSREKKERFSLILESASTNQTSMYLCASSYSRGTAGNSPLHFGNGTRLTVT.

This chain joins TRBV7-9 and TRBJ1-1, with 9 nucleotides matching TRBD1. Trimming cost V 7 bases and J 7 bases; bases outside gene matches: 7. The CDR3 has 13 residues. The V gene's germline CDR1 is SEHNR and CDR2 FQNEAQ (reference sequence). The CDR3 loop reads CASMLTGGLEAFF. CDR3 DNA sequence: TGTGCCAGCATGCTAACAGGGGGCCTTGAAGCTTTCTTT.

The rearrangement uses TRBV18 and TRBJ2-7; weak D call: TRBD2 (7 bases). The CDR3 consists of 14 residues. Between the trimmed V and J ends, which lost 5 bases and 9 bases, there was a span of 20 bases. Germline CDR1 and CDR2: KGHSH and LQKENI. As DNA, the CDR3 is TGTGCCAGCTCAGATAGATCGGGGGGCAGTGTGCAGTACTTC. Translated: CASSDRSGGSVQYF.

The chain joins TRBV5-1 to TRBJ1-2; 7 bases match TRBD1. The CDR3 totals 14 residues. Looked up from germline, CDR1 is SGHRS and CDR2 is YFSETQ. J was trimmed by 1 base and V by 2 bases; bases with no gene match: 2. The CDR3 DNA reads as TGCGCCAGCAGCTTTGGGGACAGTAACTATGGCTACACCTTC. It translates to CASSFGDSNYGYTF.

This clone was found once. The rearrangement links TRBV19 to TRBJ2-3; no firm D call. Looked up from germline, CDR1 is LNHDA and CDR2 is SQIVND (reference sequence). The CDR3 loop spans 14 amino acids. Trimming shortened V by 7 bases and J by 7 bases, and 18 bases separated the two germline ends. CDR3 residues: CASTLSAGSNTQYF. The CDR3 coding sequence is TGTGCCAGTACTCTCTCGGCAGGTTCAAATACGCAGTATTTT.

The gene calls are TRBV6-1 and TRBJ1-2; D remains unclear. CDR3 length: 16 amino acids. The V end was cut by 0 bases, the J end by 4 bases, with 15 bases between. Germline lookup yields CDR1 MNHNS and CDR2 SASEGT. Here the CDR3 DNA reads TGTGCCAGCAGTGAAGCGGGCCATGTGGTTCTCTATGGCTACACCTTC. Its protein product is CASSEAGHVVLYGYTF.

V is TRBV5-1 and J is TRBJ2-1; 7 bases are shared with TRBD1. The CDR3 sequence is 14 residues long. V was pared by 4 bases and J by 8 bases, with 9 bases of the junction left unmatched. CDR1 and CDR2 from the germline V gene are SGHRS and YFSETQ. CDR3 in amino acids: CASSTRQGSDEQFF. The CDR3 DNA is TGCGCCAGCAGCACTAGACAGGGTAGCGATGAGCAGTTCTTC.

This chain uses TRBV2 with TRBJ1-1, with 8 bases identical to TRBD1. Germline assignment: CDR1 SNHLY and CDR2 FYNNEI. V was pared by 4 bases and J by 4 bases, with 11 bases of the junction left unmatched. There are 16 residues in the CDR3. CDR3 bases: TGTGCCAGCAGTGTTCAAACCACAGGGGGTATCACTGAAGCTTTCTTT. It specifies CASSVQTTGGITEAFF.

The CDR3: CASSLGRGRINEQYF. The CDR3 bases are TGTGCCAGCAGCTTAGGCAGGGGGCGTATCAACGAGCAGTACTTC. The rearrangement joins TRBV7-9 to TRBJ2-7; 8 bases are shared with TRBD1. Losses at the gene ends were 1 base for V and 5 bases for J; bases not matched to a gene: 7. CDR1 and CDR2 from the germline V gene are SEHNR and FQNEAQ (reference sequence). The length of the CDR3 is 15 residues.

The DNA for the CDR3 is TGCGCCAGCAGCTTGTTATTAACGGGCAGGGGGCCGAACACTGAAGCTTTCTTT. Translation gives CASSLLLTGRGPNTEAFF. The chain employs TRBV5-1 and TRBJ1-1; 8 bases map to TRBD1. The V gene's germline CDR1 is SGHRS and CDR2 YFSETQ. J lost 1 base, V lost 1 base, and 12 bases had no gene match. This CDR3 comprises 18 residues.

The rearrangement joins TRBV6-6 to TRBJ2-2, with a possible D match to TRBD1 (6 bases). Deletions cut 6 bases from V and 2 bases from J, with 10 bases between. CDR3 length: 14 amino acids. CDR1 MNHNY and CDR2 SVGAGI come from the germline V gene (reference sequence). The CDR3 reads CASSPRGNTGELFF. As DNA, the CDR3 is TGTGCCAGCAGCCCCAGGGGAAACACCGGGGAGCTGTTTTTT.

This clone was detected only once. The CDR3 loop reads CASSQAIIQGFSGYTF. In DNA, the CDR3 is TGCGCCAGCAGCCAAGCGATAATACAGGGATTTTCGGGCTACACCTTC. The rearrangement joins TRBV4-1 to TRBJ1-2; D possibly corresponds to TRBD1 (6 bases). Trimming left V 1 base short and J 8 bases short, with 20 bases between. CDR3 length: 16 amino acids. From germline, CDR1 is MGHRA and CDR2 YSYEKL.